A selection of T cell receptor beta chains follows, all from one sample in a study of OX40 agonist ivuxolimab in advanced cancers. Repertoires were generated with immunoSEQ multiplex PCR, while TCRdb's copy carries only in-frame clones and drops some. The sample carries under 25,000 clones, around 67% recorded once. The source was CD4+ or CD8+ T cells sorted from blood, collected in a trial of the OX40 agonist ivuxolimab. The receptors here all came from an adult with an advanced solid tumor such as melanoma, head and neck, liver or kidney cancer. Each CDR3 is given with its conserved first and last residue. A D gene is named only where the DNA matches it firmly. Not all rows give a size; the values are once, few, many and, for expanded clones, a class.

abundance | len | j_gene | v_gene | d_gene | CDR3aa | CDR3nt
NA | 16 | TRBJ2-3 | TRBV7-9 | TRBD2 | CASSPLGLAGADTQYF | TGTGCCAGCAGCCCCTTGGGGCTAGCGGGAGCGGATACGCAGTATTTT
once | 14 | TRBJ2-5 | TRBV7-2 | NA | CASSLVRSQETQYF | TGTGCCAGCAGCTTAGTTCGGTCCCAAGAGACCCAGTACTTC
NA | 15 | TRBJ2-5 | TRBV5-6 | TRBD2 | CASSVTSGGQETQYF | TGTGCCAGCAGCGTGACTAGCGGGGGCCAAGAGACCCAGTACTTC
many | 18 | TRBJ1-6 | TRBV7-6 | NA | CASSLGPKSSSYNSPLHF | TGTGCCAGCAGCTTAGGACCGAAGTCGAGCTCCTATAATTCACCCCTCCACTTT
once | 13 | TRBJ1-5 | TRBV27 | NA | CASSLSSNQPQHF | TGTGCCAGCAGTTTATCGAGCAATCAGCCCCAGCATTTT
NA | 12 | TRBJ2-7 | TRBV6-5 | TRBD1 | CASTGQGWEQYF | TGTGCCAGCACGGGACAGGGGTGGGAGCAGTACTTC
NA | 16 | TRBJ2-2 | TRBV19 | TRBD1 | CASINSDRVGTGELFF | TGTGCCAGTATTAACTCGGACAGGGTAGGGACCGGGGAGCTGTTTTTT
once | 13 | TRBJ2-1 | TRBV4-1 | TRBD2 | CASSPGGINEQFF | TGCGCCAGCAGCCCGGGGGGAATAAATGAGCAGTTCTTC
NA | 10 | TRBJ1-1 | TRBV6-1 | NA | CASIGPGAFF | TGTGCCAGCATTGGGCCGGGGGCTTTCTTT
NA | 11 | TRBJ2-2 | TRBV29-1 | NA | CSVVVTGELFF | TGCAGCGTGGTTGTCACCGGGGAGCTGTTTTTT
NA | 13 | TRBJ2-7 | TRBV28 | NA | CAILPQGAYEQYF | TGTGCCATCCTCCCGCAGGGCGCCTACGAGCAGTACTTC
few | 12 | TRBJ2-7 | TRBV29-1 | NA | CSAWQGIYEQYF | TGCAGCGCGTGGCAGGGGATCTACGAGCAGTACTTC
few | 13 | TRBJ1-5 | TRBV30 | NA | CAWSVNSNQPQHF | TGTGCCTGGAGTGTAAACAGCAATCAGCCCCAGCATTTT
NA | 12 | TRBJ1-1 | TRBV19 | NA | CASSASLAEAFF | TGTGCCAGTAGTGCCTCCTTAGCAGAAGCTTTCTTT
NA | 13 | TRBJ1-1 | TRBV6-6 | TRBD1 | CASSGTGSTEAFF | TGTGCCAGCAGTGGGACAGGGAGCACTGAAGCTTTCTTT
NA | 12 | TRBJ2-7 | TRBV6-6 | NA | CAGSDLIYEQYF | TGTGCCGGCAGCGACCTGATCTACGAGCAGTACTTC
once | 18 | TRBJ2-3 | TRBV12-5 | TRBD2 | CASRTSGGPGVQTDTQYF | TGTGCTAGCAGGACTAGCGGGGGGCCGGGGGTCCAGACGGATACGCAGTATTTT
NA | 17 | TRBJ1-6 | TRBV4-1 | TRBD1 | CASSQTLGDRGNSPLHF | TGCGCCAGCAGCCAAACGTTGGGGGACAGGGGAAATTCACCCCTCCACTTT
NA | 15 | TRBJ2-3 | TRBV25-1 | NA | CASSDIRESTDTQYF | TGTGCCAGCAGTGATATTAGGGAGTCCACAGATACGCAGTATTTT
NA | 14 | TRBJ1-1 | TRBV28 | NA | CASSLWGADTEAFF | TGTGCCAGCAGTTTATGGGGCGCCGACACTGAAGCTTTCTTT
NA | 17 | TRBJ2-3 | TRBV7-3 | TRBD2 | CASSLRTSGSGTDTQYF | TGTGCCAGCAGCTTAAGGACTAGCGGGAGTGGCACAGATACGCAGTATTTT
NA | 17 | TRBJ2-7 | TRBV27 | TRBD2 | CASSLSGAGGPPGEQYF | TGTGCCAGCAGTTTATCGGGGGCGGGAGGGCCACCTGGCGAGCAGTACTTC
NA | 13 | TRBJ2-7 | TRBV11-1 | NA | CASSLGSRYEQYF | TGTGCCAGCAGCTTAGGTTCGAGGTACGAGCAGTACTTC
NA | 16 | TRBJ2-1 | TRBV4-3 | NA | CASSQDRLSSYNEQFF | TGCGCCAGCAGCCAAGATAGGCTGAGCTCCTACAATGAGCAGTTCTTC
NA | 13 | TRBJ2-7 | TRBV25-1 | NA | CASREQGDYEQYF | TGTGCCAGCAGAGAACAGGGAGACTACGAGCAGTACTTC
NA | 16 | TRBJ1-1 | TRBV4-2 | NA | CASSQESTGGRTEAFF | TGTGCCAGCAGCCAAGAATCAACGGGGGGGAGGACTGAAGCTTTCTTT
NA | 15 | TRBJ2-7 | TRBV4-2 | TRBD2 | CASSELAGGKYEQYF | TGTGCCAGCAGCGAACTAGCGGGAGGAAAGTACGAGCAGTACTTC
NA | 17 | TRBJ2-3 | TRBV2 | NA | CASSSALDTLGTDTQYF | TGTGCCAGCAGTTCGGCCCTAGACACCTTAGGCACAGATACGCAGTATTTT
NA | 17 | TRBJ1-6 | TRBV4-3 | NA | CASSQDPGLGAGVPLHF | TGCGCCAGCAGCCAAGATCCCGGACTGGGAGCCGGGGTACCCCTCCACTTT
NA | 13 | TRBJ1-5 | TRBV30 | NA | CAWSSTANQPQHF | TGTGCCTGGAGCTCGACGGCCAATCAGCCCCAGCATTTT
NA | 17 | TRBJ2-6 | TRBV25-1 | NA | CASSEWGTGSGANVLTF | TGTGCCAGCAGTGAATGGGGGACGGGCTCTGGGGCCAACGTCCTGACTTTC
NA | 12 | TRBJ2-1 | TRBV6-5 | NA | CASSYSGLEQFF | TGTGCCAGCAGTTACTCAGGGTTGGAGCAGTTCTTC
NA | 14 | TRBJ2-5 | TRBV6-5 | NA | CASSQLDRQETQYF | TGTGCCAGCAGCCAATTGGACAGACAAGAGACCCAGTACTTC
once | 14 | TRBJ1-1 | TRBV6-1 | TRBD1 | CASRIGTGSFEAFF | TGTGCCAGCAGAATCGGGACAGGCTCCTTTGAAGCTTTCTTT